This TCR beta chain comes out of a study of cytomegalovirus exposure and HLA in healthy donors. Study as a whole: From HLA-typed donors, an early data release held about 85 million unique TCRs.

This clone was picked up many times. The antigen remains undetermined. Whole-study results and caveats: The investigators catalogued 150 or so TCR beta chains as cytomegalovirus-associated.

With V trimmed by 3 bases and J by 7 bases, 5 bases remained unmatched. CDR3 length: 15 residues. Germline V gives CDR1 SGHDN, CDR2 FVKESK. PCR amplification relied on 60 Vbeta primers (plus 13 Jbeta primers). Libraries were prepared by immunoSEQ multiplex PCR; TCRdb keeps only in-frame clonotypes and omits some of them. The table includes about 130,000 clones, around 81% detected once. This sequence originates from a man younger than 35 in good health and CMV-seronegative. Sequencing was performed on PBMCs. This chain joins TRBV14 and TRBJ2-1, with TRBD2 matching over 11 bases. The CDR3 DNA sequence: TGTGCCAGCAGCCATAGCGGGGGGGCCGGGAATGAGCAGTTCTTC. This codes for CASSHSGGAGNEQFF. Full variable domain (outside the CDR3, taken from reference TRBV14 and TRBJ2-1): EAGVTQFPSHSVIEKGQTVTLRCDPISGHDNLYWYRRVMGKEIKFLLHFVKESKQDESGMPNNRFLAERTGGTYSTLKVQPAELEDSGVYFCASSHSGGAGNEQFFGPGTRLTVL.